This TCR beta chain was captured in a study of beta chain features in type 1 diabetes. cDNA synthesis used the whole RNA isolate, giving expressed TCRB sequences. Method: immunoSEQ multiplex PCR; TCRdb's copy keeps in-frame clones and lacks some. The data contain roughly 730,000 clones, 10% to 15% of them singletons. Findings and limits, study-wide: People with Type 1 diabetes carried modestly yet significantly shorter TCRB CDR3s in all four CD4+ subsets. Insertion counts at VDJ junctions were lower in type 1 diabetes patients, who also showed more deletions there.

Germline CDR1 reads SNHLY; CDR2 reads FYNNEI. The CDR3 consists of 13 residues. V shed 6 bases and J shed 3 bases, with 11 bases lying between them. Notes on this clone: Its specificity is unknown.

Only one heparinised blood draw was taken per donor, and its volume averaged roughly 120 mL. Researchers reported sorting CD4+ naive, central memory, regulatory and stem cell-like memory cells via CD45RO/CCR7/CD25/CD127/CD95/CD27. The sequence derives from a man between 18 and 35 years old with type 1 diabetes. The specimen was naive CD4+ T cells from blood. The V call is TRBV2, the J call TRBJ1-2, with D possibly matching TRBD1 (5 bases). This CDR3 is CASRGDSDYGYTF. The CDR3 nucleotides are TGTGCCAGCAGGGGAGACAGCGACTATGGCTACACCTTC. Using reference TRBV2 and TRBJ1-2 for the parts outside the CDR3, the full variable domain is EPEVTQTPSHQVTQMGQEVILRCVPISNHLYFYWYRQILGQKVEFLVSFYNNEISEKSEIFDDQFSVERPDGSNFTLKIRSTKLEDSAMYFCASRGDSDYGYTFGSGTRLTVV.